This entry concerns a single TCR beta chain. What it recognizes is unknown. Every single donor gave one heparinised blood draw, and these averaged roughly 100 mL. The record originates from a study of beta chain features in type 1 diabetes. Expressed TCRB transcripts were sequenced because the entire RNA isolate underwent reverse transcription. TCRdb's table, derived via immunoSEQ multiplex PCR, lists solely in-frame clones and lacks some. This sample has hundreds of thousands of clones; 13% occur once, and the top ten carry approximately 0.022%. The CDR3 length is 14 residues. Trimming took 5 bases from V and 5 from J; bases not matched to a gene: 12. Germline CDR1 and CDR2: SQVTM and ANQGSEA. Study-wide points: When Type 1 diabetes patients were examined, their TCRB CDR3s proved moderately but significantly shorter in all four CD4+ subsets. Cells with high TCR expression could be over-represented by cDNA sequencing.

The sample taken for sequencing was naive CD4+ T cells from blood. The sequence was obtained from a young man with type 1 diabetes. V and J are TRBV29-1 and TRBJ2-7; 7 nucleotides align to TRBD2. The CDR3 region is CSVNNFGGGDEQYF. As DNA, the CDR3 is TGCAGCGTTAATAATTTTGGCGGGGGTGACGAGCAGTACTTC.